These T cell receptor beta chains were read from a single sample in a study of blood T cell repertoires in COVID-19. Sequenced by immunoSEQ multiplex PCR; TCRdb stores in-frame clones only, minus some. Among 300,000 to 350,000 clones, 75% to 90% were seen once, and the ten largest hold roughly 2.3%. The sample taken for sequencing was peripheral blood. These receptors were obtained from a man between 18 and 35 years old with active or convalescent COVID-19. CDR3s include the opening cysteine and the closing phenylalanine or tryptophan. The D gene is left open where the match is weak. The size entry is marked missing in some rows and otherwise reads once, few, many or a size class.

v_call	j_call	d_call	clone_size	cdr3_nt	cdr3_aa
TRBV6-5	TRBJ1-4	.	once	TGTGCCAGCAGTTACTGGAGGTTGGGTGAAAAACTGTTTTTT	CASSYWRLGEKLFF
TRBV19	TRBJ1-3	.	.	TGTGCCACTATAGGTCCGGGACATGCATCTGGAAACACCATATATTTT	CATIGPGHASGNTIYF
TRBV6-5	TRBJ1-5	.	once	TGTGCCAGCAGTCGAAAGTCGGATCAGCCCCAGCATTTT	CASSRKSDQPQHF
TRBV27	TRBJ1-5	TRBD1	.	TGTGCCAGCAGTTACACAGGGGCATTCAATCAGCCCCAGCATTTT	CASSYTGAFNQPQHF
TRBV28	TRBJ2-1	TRBD1	.	TGTGCCAGCAGTTCGTCCGGGACAGGGGGACTTTTTGGTTCTTACAATGAGCAGTTCTTC	CASSSSGTGGLFGSYNEQFF
TRBV28	TRBJ1-2	TRBD1	.	TGTGCCAGCAGTTTGGACAGGGCCCGTGGTGGCTATGGCTACACCTTC	CASSLDRARGGYGYTF
TRBV6-5	TRBJ2-7	.	.	TGTGCCAGCACGACTCCCGGGGGCTACGAGCAGTACTTC	CASTTPGGYEQYF
TRBV2	TRBJ1-1	TRBD1	.	TGTGCCAGCAGTGGCCGGGACAGGGGGCAGGGGCCTGAAGCTTTCTTT	CASSGRDRGQGPEAFF
TRBV28	TRBJ1-5	.	.	TGTGCCAGCAGTCCCCCCGGGGGGGTGAGGCTATCGCATTTT	CASSPPGGVRLSHF
TRBV19	TRBJ1-5	.	.	TGTGCCAGTAGTATGGGGGGAGGATCCAATCAGCCCCAGCATTTT	CASSMGGGSNQPQHF
TRBV18	TRBJ2-7	TRBD2	.	TGTGCCAGCTCACCATCGTCGGGACTAGCGGGGGGACCCTCCTACGAGCAGTACTTC	CASSPSSGLAGGPSYEQYF
TRBV2	TRBJ1-2	.	.	TGTGCCAGCAGTGAAGGGGCGAGCCTCTATGGCTACACCTTC	CASSEGASLYGYTF
TRBV29-1	TRBJ1-1	.	once	TGCAGCGTTTCCTACGGGAGGACTGAAGCTTTCTTT	CSVSYGRTEAFF
TRBV11-2	TRBJ1-2	TRBD1	few	TGTGCCAGCAGCTTTCTGACAGGGGCCTTTCATACCTATGGCTACACCTTC	CASSFLTGAFHTYGYTF
TRBV28	TRBJ1-5	.	.	TGTGCCAGCAGTTCAGGAGGGTATCAGCCCCAGCATTTT	CASSSGGYQPQHF
TRBV29-1	TRBJ1-1	.	.	TGCAGCGTTTCCGGGAACACTGAAGCTTTCTTT	CSVSGNTEAFF
TRBV19	TRBJ1-1	TRBD1	few	TGTGCCAGTAGTATAGCACAGGGGGACACTGAAGCTTTCTTT	CASSIAQGDTEAFF
TRBV5-1	TRBJ2-5	.	.	TGCGCCAGCGGTGCCGGGGGGCGGGAAGAGACCCAGTACTTC	CASGAGGREETQYF
TRBV6-2/TRBV6-3	TRBJ2-2	TRBD1	.	TGTGCCAGCAGTTACTCCGGGACAGGGGGCGCCGGGGAGCTGTTTTTT	CASSYSGTGGAGELFF
TRBV7-3	TRBJ2-3	.	.	TGTGCCAGCAGCTTAACGGGGACACATAACACAGATACGCAGTATTTT	CASSLTGTHNTDTQYF
TRBV10-3	TRBJ1-1	TRBD1	.	TGTGCCATCAGTGATCAGGGGGCCTCTGAAGCTTTCTTT	CAISDQGASEAFF
TRBV9	TRBJ2-2	TRBD1	.	TGTGCCAGCAGCGGGTCCCGGGACAGGGGTGCCGGGGAGCTGTTTTTT	CASSGSRDRGAGELFF
TRBV6-5	TRBJ2-1	TRBD1	.	TGTGCCAGCAGACGGGGACAGATCACCAATGAGCAGTTCTTC	CASRRGQITNEQFF
TRBV2	TRBJ2-7	TRBD2	.	TGTGCCAGCAGGAGGGACGGGGGACTAGCGGGAACCTACGAGCAGTACTTC	CASRRDGGLAGTYEQYF
TRBV2	TRBJ2-7	TRBD2	once	TGTGCCAGCAGTGGAGGGGCTAGCGGGGAGGCCTACGAGCAGTACTTC	CASSGGASGEAYEQYF
TRBV18	TRBJ1-1	.	.	TGTGCCAGCTCTCCGGACAGTCGGGGCACTGAAGCTTTCTTT	CASSPDSRGTEAFF
TRBV28	TRBJ1-6	TRBD1	few	TGTGCCAGCAGGCAAGGACAGGGGAACAGCAATAATTCACCCCTCCACTTT	CASRQGQGNSNNSPLHF
TRBV5-1	TRBJ2-7	.	.	TGCGCCAGCAGCTCCTATGAGCAGGGTGGAGAGGAGCAGTACTTC	CASSSYEQGGEEQYF
TRBV7-2	TRBJ2-5	.	.	TGTGCCAGCAGCTTAGGTTTTGGGGCGTACCAAGAGACCCAGTACTTC	CASSLGFGAYQETQYF
TRBV5-1	TRBJ2-5	.	.	TGCGCCAGCAGGGCGGGACAGATAGAGGAGACCCAGTACTTC	CASRAGQIEETQYF
TRBV28	TRBJ1-1	.	.	TGTGCCAGCACAATGGGAGGGACTGAAGCTTTCTTT	CASTMGGTEAFF
TRBV7-9	TRBJ1-4	.	.	TGTGCCAGCAGCTTAGAAGGGGATGGGGAAAAACTGTTTTTT	CASSLEGDGEKLFF
TRBV10-2	TRBJ1-5	TRBD1	.	TGCGCCAGCAGAGGGACAGACTATAGCAATCAGCCCCAGCATTTT	CASRGTDYSNQPQHF
TRBV27	TRBJ1-4	TRBD1	.	TGTGCCAGCACCACCGGGACAGGGAATGAAAAACTGTTTTTT	CASTTGTGNEKLFF
TRBV18	TRBJ1-1	TRBD1	.	TGTGCCAGCTCAGCAGAACAGGGGACTGAAGCTTTCTTT	CASSAEQGTEAFF
TRBV12-3/TRBV12-4	TRBJ1-2	.	.	TGTGCCAGCAGTGGCGGGCAGAACTATGGCTACACCTTC	CASSGGQNYGYTF
TRBV27	TRBJ1-5	.	.	TGTGCCAGCAGCCGGGGTTTCGAGGTTAGAGGGAATCAGCCCCAGCATTTT	CASSRGFEVRGNQPQHF
TRBV20-1	TRBJ1-2	.	.	TGCAGGGGTCAGGGTTTTGGCTACACCTTC	CRGQGFGYTF
TRBV7-6	TRBJ1-6	.	.	TGTGCCAGCAGCATAGGGCAGGGCCATAATTCACCCCTCCACTTT	CASSIGQGHNSPLHF
TRBV5-6	TRBJ2-1	.	.	TGTGCCAGCAGCCCCCTGACTACAGCGGTTGAGCAGTTCTTC	CASSPLTTAVEQFF
TRBV18	TRBJ1-1	TRBD1	once	TGTGCCAGCTCTTTGGACAGGATGAACACTGAAGCTTTCTTT	CASSLDRMNTEAFF